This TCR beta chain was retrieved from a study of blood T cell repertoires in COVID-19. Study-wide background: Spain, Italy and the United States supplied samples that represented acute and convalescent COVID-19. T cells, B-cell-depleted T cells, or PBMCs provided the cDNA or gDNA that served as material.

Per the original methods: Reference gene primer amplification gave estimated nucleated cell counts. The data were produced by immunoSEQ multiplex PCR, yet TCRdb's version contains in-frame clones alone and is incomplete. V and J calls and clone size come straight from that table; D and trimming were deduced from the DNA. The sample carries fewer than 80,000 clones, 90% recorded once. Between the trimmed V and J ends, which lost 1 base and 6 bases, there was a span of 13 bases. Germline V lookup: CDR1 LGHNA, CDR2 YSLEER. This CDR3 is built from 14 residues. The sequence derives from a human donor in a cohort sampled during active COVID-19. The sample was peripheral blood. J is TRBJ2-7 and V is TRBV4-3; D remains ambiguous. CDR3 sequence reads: CASSQAGSSGEQYF. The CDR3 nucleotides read TGCGCCAGCAGCCAAGCCGGCAGTTCGGGCGAGCAGTACTTC.